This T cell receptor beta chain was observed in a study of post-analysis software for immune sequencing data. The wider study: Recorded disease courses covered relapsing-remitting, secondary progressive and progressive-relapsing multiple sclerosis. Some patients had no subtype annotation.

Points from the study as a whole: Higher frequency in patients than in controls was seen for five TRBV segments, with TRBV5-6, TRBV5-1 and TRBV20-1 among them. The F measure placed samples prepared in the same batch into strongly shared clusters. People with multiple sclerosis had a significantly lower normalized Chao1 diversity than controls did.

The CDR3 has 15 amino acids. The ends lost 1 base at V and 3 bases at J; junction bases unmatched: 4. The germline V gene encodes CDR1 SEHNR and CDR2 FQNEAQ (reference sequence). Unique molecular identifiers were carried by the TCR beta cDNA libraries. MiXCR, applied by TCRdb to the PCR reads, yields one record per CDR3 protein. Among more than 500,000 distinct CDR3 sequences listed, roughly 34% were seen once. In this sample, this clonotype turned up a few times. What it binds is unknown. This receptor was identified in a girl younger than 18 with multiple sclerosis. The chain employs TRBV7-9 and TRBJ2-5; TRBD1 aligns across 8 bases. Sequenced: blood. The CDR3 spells CASSLVSGGKETQYF. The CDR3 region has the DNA TGTGCCAGCAGCTTAGTCTCAGGGGGCAAAGAGACCCAGTACTTC.